This T cell receptor (beta chain) was observed in a study of identical twins. This clonotype was seen only a few times. The germline CDR1 and CDR2 sequences are MGHRA and YSYEKL. The CDR3 loop spans 15 amino acids. Trimming removed 5 bases from V and 3 bases from J, with 15 bases in between. TCRdb called the 5' RACE reads again in MiXCR, with one record for every CDR3 protein. The sample contains 200,000 to 250,000 distinct CDR3 sequences, approximately 5.9% of which appear only once. These data are also associated with another study on T cells expressing NK-cell markers.

The clonotype was recovered from a young woman in good health. The gene calls are TRBV4-1 and TRBJ2-3; a possible D gene is TRBD2 (7 bases). The source material was CD8+ T cells sorted from blood. CDR3 amino acids: CASSKMGGPTDTQYF. CDR3 DNA: TGCGCCAGCAGCAAAATGGGGGGGCCAACAGATACGCAGTATTTT.